This TCR beta chain was obtained from a study of PD-1 blockade in mismatch repair-deficient tumors. At the level of the study: All were previously treated, progressing patients with approximately 12 mismatch repair-deficient cancer types. The study, taken as a whole, reports: About 4.5% of the roughly 140 peptide-expanded blood TCRs were also found in tumor.

The time point denotes: roughly 11-day in vitro stimulation with candidate neoantigen peptide 3. Under ten ELISpot-reactive neoantigen peptides each drove an approximately ten-day in vitro stimulation. An identically run culture lacking peptide was the fold-change baseline. Produced via immunoSEQ multiplex PCR; TCRdb's table is partial and in-frame only. The sample has over 9,000 clones, 85% to 95% seen once. Note on this clone: The antigen is unknown.

Material: cells cultured in vitro, obtained from a patient treated with pembrolizumab. The sequence was collected from an adult with mismatch repair-deficient cancer.

CDR3 in DNA: TGTGCCAGCAGCTTGTCGGGGATTTACACAGATACGCAGTATTTT. It specifies CASSLSGIYTDTQYF. The J gene is TRBJ2-3, the V gene TRBV5-6, with a tentative D call TRBD2 (5 bases). V was pared by 1 base and J by 2 bases, with 11 bases between. The CDR3 contains 15 residues. CDR1 and CDR2 from the germline V gene are SGHDT and YYEEEE. Complete variable domain (other parts from reference TRBV5-6 and TRBJ2-3): DAGVTQSPTHLIKTRGQQVTLRCSPKSGHDTVSWYQQALGQGPQFIFQYYEEEERQRGNFPDRFSGHQFPNYSSELNVNALLLGDSALYLCASSLSGIYTDTQYFGPGTRLTVL.